The 30 T cell receptor beta chains below come from one sample, sequenced in a study of Ad26.COV2.S vaccination and SARS-CoV-2 variants. The treatment denotes: some 19 received Ad26.COV2.S at low or high dose, single or two shots; several received placebo; per-sample allocation not given. Day 63 after the first injection of vaccine or placebo was the sampling time. TCRdb's copy holds only in-frame clones and misses some; the assay was immunoSEQ multiplex PCR. The sample has about 460,000 clones, around 89% seen once; the top ten hold 1.7%. The starting material was peripheral blood, obtained in a trial of Ad26.COV2.S vaccine versus placebo. Every receptor here comes from a person between 18 and 59 years old who received the Ad26.COV2.S COVID-19 vaccine or a placebo.

The rearrangement uses TRBV5-1 and TRBJ2-1, with D possibly being TRBD1 or TRBD2 (5 bases each). From germline, CDR1 is SGHRS and CDR2 YFSETQ. V gave up 4 bases and J gave up 5 bases, with 13 bases separating them. The CDR3 has 14 amino acids. The CDR3 spells CASSRKGTHNEQFF. CDR3 bases: TGCGCCAGCAGCCGGAAGGGGACCCACAATGAGCAGTTCTTC.

This chain links TRBV7-9 with TRBJ2-7; 7 positions match TRBD2. Looked up from germline, CDR1 is SEHNR and CDR2 is FQNEAQ (reference sequence). V lost 2 bases, J lost 4 bases, and 11 bases stayed unmatched. This CDR3 is 16 amino acids long. CDR3 bases: TGTGCCAGCAGCTTATATCCGCGGGAGTTATCTTACGAGCAGTACTTC. This translates into CASSLYPRELSYEQYF.

The rearrangement joins TRBV2 to TRBJ1-5; D is uncertain. From germline, CDR1 is SNHLY and CDR2 FYNNEI. The germline V and J ends were trimmed by 5 bases and 7 bases, with 12 bases remaining between them. CDR3 length: 13 amino acids. The CDR3 nucleotides are TGTGCCAGCAGTACAATCCAGAGCCAGCCCCAGCATTTT. Translated, it gives CASSTIQSQPQHF.

V and J are TRBV7-9 and TRBJ1-1; D call uncertain. The V gene lost 1 base and the J gene lost 3 bases, with 9 bases spanning the gap. Germline V gives CDR1 SEHNR, CDR2 FQNEAQ (reference sequence). The CDR3 covers 14 residues. The CDR3 DNA is TGTGCCAGCAGCTTAGGAACGGCGGACACTGAAGCTTTCTTT. Amino acids: CASSLGTADTEAFF.

This chain joins TRBV27 and TRBJ1-1; the D gene is possibly TRBD1 (6 bases). CDR1 is MNHEY, CDR2 SMNVEV, per germline (reference sequence). The V end was cut by 1 base, the J end by 6 bases, with 18 bases between. The CDR3 has 16 amino acids. CDR3 protein: CASSLYLGGAQAEAFF. CDR3 sequence (DNA): TGTGCCAGCAGTTTATACCTCGGGGGGGCTCAAGCTGAAGCTTTCTTT.

This chain links TRBV5-1 with TRBJ1-1; D gene uncertain. The V end was cut by 5 bases, the J end by 2 bases, with 13 bases between. The CDR3 extends over 14 amino acids. From germline, CDR1 is SGHRS and CDR2 YFSETQ. The CDR3, as DNA: TGCGCCAGCAGTTCCGGGTCGGAAAACACTGAAGCTTTCTTT. Protein sequence: CASSSGSENTEAFF.

This chain connects TRBV9 to TRBJ2-5; tentative D call: TRBD2 (6 bases). The length of the CDR3 is 15 residues. Germline CDR1 and CDR2: SGDLS and YYNGEE. Trimming removed 0 bases at V and 2 bases at J, with 11 bases between. The CDR3 DNA follows: TGTGCCAGCAGCGTAGAGGGACTCTTACAAGAGACCCAGTACTTC. It codes for CASSVEGLLQETQYF.

The chain has TRBV29-1 and TRBJ1-1; possibly TRBD1 for D (5 bases). The V and J ends lost 2 bases and 1 base respectively, with 8 bases between them. CDR3 length equals 13 residues. Germline loops: CDR1 SQVTM, CDR2 ANQGSEA. CDR3 loop: CSVETDTNTEAFF. CDR3 DNA sequence: TGCAGCGTTGAAACGGACACGAACACTGAAGCTTTCTTT.

J is TRBJ2-3 and V is TRBV6-6, with TRBD2 matching over 10 bases. The V gene's germline CDR1 is MNHNY and CDR2 SVGAGI (reference sequence). The CDR3 runs to 15 residues. V dropped 1 base and J dropped 6; count of bases not matched to a gene: 4. CDR3 nucleotide sequence: TGTGCCAGCAGTTACTGGGCTAGCGGGAGCGATACGCAGTATTTT. It translates to CASSYWASGSDTQYF.

Notes on this clone: This sample also contains other DNA sequences that code for the same CDR3. The chain couples TRBV7-8 to TRBJ2-3, with a tentative D call TRBD2 (5 bases). The CDR3 has 15 amino acids. The V end was cut by 1 base, the J end by 0 bases, with 8 bases between. Germline V gene sequence: CDR1 SGHVS, CDR2 FQNEAQ. CDR3 in amino acids: CASSLVGGSTDTQYF. The CDR3 region has the DNA TGTGCCAGCAGCTTAGTAGGAGGCAGCACAGATACGCAGTATTTT.

The chain links TRBV18 to TRBJ1-1; D unresolved. Germline-derived CDR1 and CDR2 are KGHSH and LQKENI. The CDR3 length is 14 residues. Between the trimmed V and J ends, which lost 0 bases and 3 bases, there was a span of 8 bases. The CDR3 reads CASSPPETYTEAFF. CDR3 bases: TGTGCCAGCTCACCACCGGAGACGTACACTGAAGCTTTCTTT.

V usage is TRBV20-1 and J usage is TRBJ1-5, with D hard to call. Germline assignment: CDR1 DFQATT and CDR2 SNEGSKA (reference sequence). The CDR3 sequence is 10 residues long. The V gene lost 6 bases and the J gene lost 7 bases, with 7 bases spanning the gap. The CDR3 region is CSAGTQPQHF. In nucleotides, the CDR3 is TGCAGTGCAGGTACACAGCCCCAGCATTTT.

The CDR3 spells CASSRSGPMNTEAFF. The CDR3 nucleotides read TGTGCCAGCAGCCGTTCGGGGCCCATGAACACTGAAGCTTTCTTT. The rearrangement links TRBV7-9 to TRBJ1-1, with D maybe TRBD1 (5 bases). Trimming pared 5 bases from V and 0 bases from J, leaving 13 bases between. In germline, CDR1 is SEHNR, CDR2 FQNEAQ (reference sequence). This CDR3 comprises 15 residues. The whole variable domain, filled in from reference TRBV7-9 and TRBJ1-1, reads DTGVSQNPRHKITKRGQNVTFRCDPISEHNRLYWYRQTLGQGPEFLTYFQNEAQLEKSRLLSDRFSAERPKGSFSTLEIQRTEQGDSAMYLCASSRSGPMNTEAFFGQGTRLTVV.

This clone was seen only once. The CDR3 nucleotides are TGTGCCAGTAGTATGCGGGGAACAGAATCCTACAATGAGCAGTTCTTC. Its translation: CASSMRGTESYNEQFF. V and J are TRBV19 and TRBJ2-1; D possibly corresponds to TRBD2 (6 bases). Looked up from germline, CDR1 is LNHDA and CDR2 is SQIVND (reference sequence). The CDR3 extends over 16 amino acids. The V end lost 3 bases, the J end lost 1 base, and 13 bases lay between the germline ends.

The genes are TRBV10-1 and TRBJ2-5; D not certain. Germline-derived CDR1 and CDR2 are WNHNN and SYGVQD (reference sequence). This CDR3 is 8 amino acids long. V lost 6 bases and J lost 7, with 0 bases in between. Here the CDR3 reads CASRTQYF. For the CDR3, the DNA is TGCGCCAGCAGGACCCAGTACTTC.

Concerning this clone: The same CDR3 is also encoded by other DNA sequences in this sample. This chain joins TRBV7-9 and TRBJ1-2; no definite D call. Germline V gene sequence: CDR1 SEHNR, CDR2 FQNEAQ (reference sequence). With 4 bases removed from V and 5 bases from J, the gap between germline ends came to 8 bases. The CDR3 has 12 amino acids. CDR3 protein: CASSSPGYGYTF. In nucleotides, the CDR3 is TGTGCCAGCAGCTCCCCGGGATATGGCTACACCTTC.

The rearrangement joins TRBV5-1 to TRBJ2-2; D unclear. This CDR3 spans 14 amino acids. Germline CDR1 reads SGHRS; CDR2 reads YFSETQ. Trimming cost V 3 bases and J 7 bases, with 13 bases left between them. The CDR3 DNA reads TGCGCCAGCAGCTCGCTCCAGTCGGGCGGGGAGCTGTTTTTT. This encodes CASSSLQSGGELFF.

The gene calls are TRBV7-2 and TRBJ2-1; D is perhaps TRBD2 (6 bases). Looked up from germline, CDR1 is SGHTA and CDR2 is FQGNSA. The CDR3 has 14 residues. V was trimmed by 1 base and J by 7 bases, leaving 11 bases between them. As DNA, the CDR3 is TGTGCCAGCAGCTTAGGCGGGGCCGGGAATGAGCAGTTCTTC. Protein product: CASSLGGAGNEQFF.

Concerning this clone: The identical CDR3 is also encoded by other nucleotide sequences in the sample. The chain uses TRBV30 and TRBJ1-2; the D gene is possibly TRBD1 (5 bases). CDR3 size: 12 residues. V shed 0 bases and J shed 8 bases, with 10 bases lying between them. Germline CDR1 and CDR2: GTSNPN and SVGIG (reference sequence). The CDR3 sequence is CAWSVSGDGYTF. CDR3 DNA sequence: TGTGCCTGGAGTGTATCTGGGGACGGCTACACCTTC.

V is TRBV9 and J is TRBJ1-2; 8 bases agree with TRBD1. Trimming removed 0 bases from V and 2 bases from J; junction bases left unmatched: 6. The CDR3 sequence is 16 residues long. Per germline, CDR1 SGDLS and CDR2 YYNGEE. The CDR3 loop is CASSVEGQGANYGYTF. Here the CDR3 DNA reads TGTGCCAGCAGCGTAGAGGGGCAGGGGGCAAACTATGGCTACACCTTC.

The rearrangement joins TRBV5-5 to TRBJ1-1; no firm D call. This CDR3 has 14 amino acids. V was trimmed by 0 bases and J by 6 bases, leaving 12 bases between them. Germline values: CDR1 SGHKS, CDR2 YYEKEE (reference sequence). CDR3 in amino acids: CASSLGWASAEAFF. The CDR3 coding sequence is TGTGCCAGCAGCTTGGGCTGGGCTTCAGCTGAAGCTTTCTTT.

The V gene is TRBV27, the J gene TRBJ2-1; D uncertain. Per the germline V gene, CDR1 is MNHEY and CDR2 is SMNVEV (reference sequence). The CDR3 sequence is 13 residues long. V was pared by 2 bases and J by 7 bases, with 9 bases between. The chain's CDR3 is CASSLGPTNEQFF. DNA for the CDR3: TGTGCCAGCAGTTTAGGGCCCACAAATGAGCAGTTCTTC.

In nucleotides, the CDR3 is TGTGCCAGCTCCCCCGCTAGCGGGGCTACCTACGAGCAGTACTTC. This translates into CASSPASGATYEQYF. This rearrangement joins TRBV18 to TRBJ2-7; the match to TRBD2 covers 9 bases. From germline, CDR1 is KGHSH and CDR2 LQKENI. After removal of 6 bases from V and 2 bases from J, the junction contained 8 bases not matched to a gene. The CDR3 runs 15 residues.

The chain joins TRBV29-1 to TRBJ1-1; D remains ambiguous. V lost 6 bases and J 2 bases, leaving 16 bases between the germline ends. Germline V gives CDR1 SQVTM, CDR2 ANQGSEA. This CDR3 has 14 amino acids. The DNA of the CDR3 is TGCAGCGTACGACCCCGAGACGTCAACACTGAAGCTTTCTTT. Its translation: CSVRPRDVNTEAFF.

The CDR3 sequence: CASSFVVSGQHEQYF. CDR3 nucleotides: TGTGCCAGCAGCTTTGTTGTTTCGGGCCAGCACGAGCAGTACTTC. V usage is TRBV11-2 and J usage is TRBJ2-7; no clear D gene. The CDR3 covers 15 residues. Germline V gene sequence: CDR1 SGHAT, CDR2 FQNNGV. V lost 3 bases and J lost 5, with 17 bases in between.

This sequence joins TRBV18 and TRBJ2-1; 11 nucleotides agree with TRBD1. V lost 6 bases and J lost 7; bases outside the gene matches: 5. CDR1 is KGHSH and CDR2 is LQKENI in the germline V gene. This CDR3 spans 14 amino acids. The CDR3 DNA reads TGTGCCAGCTCCCTGGGACAGGGGGGAAATGAGCAGTTCTTC. Translated: CASSLGQGGNEQFF.

This clone has just one count. This sequence joins TRBV5-1 and TRBJ2-2; the D is unclear. Trimming shortened V by 0 bases and J by 3 bases, and 24 bases separated the two germline ends. The CDR3 has 20 amino acids. Looked up from germline, CDR1 is SGHRS and CDR2 is YFSETQ. CDR3 protein: CASSLDAVGYGLLDTGELFF. The CDR3 DNA reads TGCGCCAGCAGCTTGGACGCTGTGGGTTATGGGCTACTGGACACCGGGGAGCTGTTTTTT.

The chain employs TRBV19 and TRBJ2-7; D is unresolved. Germline V lookup: CDR1 LNHDA, CDR2 SQIVND (reference sequence). CDR3 length: 14 amino acids. The ends were cut back, 7 bases at V and 1 base at J, with 14 bases in the middle. The CDR3 protein is CASTPGWGSYEQYF. The CDR3 bases are TGTGCCAGTACCCCTGGGTGGGGTTCCTACGAGCAGTACTTC.

This chain joins TRBV27 and TRBJ1-1; D call uncertain. This CDR3 contains 13 residues. Trimming removed 5 bases at V and 0 bases at J, with 7 bases between. Germline-derived CDR1 and CDR2 are MNHEY and SMNVEV (reference sequence). The CDR3 sequence: CASSRTVNTEAFF. CDR3 in DNA: TGTGCCAGCAGTAGGACGGTGAACACTGAAGCTTTCTTT.

The chain carries TRBV25-1 and TRBJ2-3; no firm D call. Looked up from germline, CDR1 is MGHDK and CDR2 is SYGVNS. V lost 4 bases and J lost 6, with 14 bases in between. The CDR3 contains 14 residues. CDR3 coding DNA: TGTGCCAGCAGTGGAATCTGGTCGTTGGATACGCAGTATTTT. It yields the protein CASSGIWSLDTQYF.